This T cell receptor (beta chain) appears in the sequencing data of a study of T-cell reconstitution after alpha-beta-depleted transplantation in children. CDR3 length: 14 amino acids. Germline CDR1 is SGHRS and CDR2 is YFSETQ. V dropped 2 bases and J dropped 1 base, with 9 bases sitting between them. This clonotype was seen many times. Using unique molecular identifiers, the investigators prepared the TCRbeta library. TCRdb independently ran MiXCR on the PCR reads; one entry per CDR3 protein. The sample includes 420,000 or so distinct CDR3 sequences, roughly 11% seen only once; the top ten take 5% to 6.5%.

The specimen was PBMCs from the stem cell graft donor, collected from the stem cell graft. The clonotype comes from a human donor who donated a stem cell graft to a child with acute myeloid leukemia. J is TRBJ1-1 and V is TRBV5-1; possible D gene TRBD1, 6 bases. The chain's CDR3 is CASSFQGPNTEAFF. The CDR3, as DNA: TGCGCCAGCAGCTTCCAGGGGCCGAACACTGAAGCTTTCTTT.